This TCR beta chain was sequenced in a study of molecular identifiers for immune sequencing clone quantification. Study-wide findings and caveats: It was shown that clones above 20 RNA copies held over 97% of effector molecules, but under 1% in naive cells. Barcode collisions between identical TCR molecules could shrink estimates of highly expanded clone sizes.

Library preparation followed earlier protocols using designated TCR primers. TCRdb independently ran MiXCR on the PCR reads; one entry per CDR3 protein. The sample consists of approximately 590,000 distinct CDR3 sequences, approximately 24% of them appearing once. A few counts support this clonotype. No antigen is known for it. Input for naive CD8 libraries was about 18,000 to 1,000,000 sorted cells; the RNA fraction used was 10%, 30% or 50%. The V and J ends lost 6 bases and 2 bases respectively, with 21 bases between them. CDR1 and CDR2 from the germline V gene are SGHNT and YYREEE (reference sequence). The CDR3 has 16 residues.

The chain recombines TRBV5-4 with TRBJ2-7, with D maybe TRBD1 (6 bases). The clonotype comes from a human donor in good health. Some libraries in this study had Jurkat cell RNA spiked in. Sequenced input: naive CD8+ T cells from blood, with Jurkat cell RNA spiked in. The subset: FACS-sorted CD8+CD4-CCR7+CD45RA+ naive T cells. CDR3 nucleotide sequence: TGTGCCAGCACCATTTACCCCGGGACAAGAACCTACGAGCAGTACTTC. Translated, it gives CASTIYPGTRTYEQYF.